This is a list of T cell receptor beta chains from one sample in a study of shared clonotypes between healthy human individuals. Profiled with immunoSEQ multiplex PCR; TCRdb holds only in-frame clones, not every one. Of about 2.4 million clones listed, 93% are singletons. Sequenced sample: naive CD4+ T cells from PBMCs. Source of these receptors: a man in his late teens or twenties in good health. Some clones in this sample may be carry-over from other donors' samples. Both conserved end residues are part of each CDR3. D genes are given only for firm matches. A row's size may be missing; if present it is once, few, many or a size class.

size,J,D,V,CDR3,DNA
.,TRBJ2-3,.,TRBV27,CASSLSFGRLGTDTQYF,TGTGCCAGCAGTCTATCATTTGGGCGGCTGGGCACAGATACGCAGTATTTT
few,TRBJ2-5,.,TRBV2,CASSVERGQETQYF,TGTGCCAGCAGTGTGGAGAGGGGCCAAGAGACCCAGTACTTC
.,TRBJ2-5,.,TRBV2,CASKGGETQYF,TGTGCCAGTAAAGGGGGGGAGACCCAGTACTTC
.,TRBJ2-2,.,TRBV15,CATSRELGTGELFF,TGTGCCACCAGCAGAGAGCTAGGCACCGGGGAGCTGTTTTTT
.,TRBJ1-1,.,TRBV29-1,CSVSGRASTTEAFF,TGCAGCGTTTCCGGGCGGGCATCTACCACTGAAGCTTTCTTT
few,TRBJ1-5,TRBD1,TRBV5-1,CASSSQGGLQPQHF,TGCGCCAGCAGCTCACAGGGGGGACTTCAGCCCCAGCATTTT
.,TRBJ2-5,TRBD1,TRBV30,CAWSVRQGLGETQYF,TGTGCCTGGAGTGTACGACAGGGGTTAGGGGAGACCCAGTACTTC
.,TRBJ1-4,.,TRBV11-2,CASSPGRQWVESEKLFF,TGTGCCAGCAGCCCAGGGAGGCAGTGGGTGGAGAGTGAAAAACTGTTTTTT
once,TRBJ2-7,TRBD1,TRBV29-1,CSVDRGDEQYF,TGCAGCGTGGACAGGGGCGACGAGCAGTACTTC
.,TRBJ1-2,TRBD1,TRBV5-8,CASSRTGRDYGYTF,TGTGCCAGCAGCCGGACAGGCCGGGACTATGGCTACACCTTC
.,TRBJ1-2,TRBD1,TRBV7-2,CASSSPRGQGARDGYTF,TGTGCCAGCAGCTCGCCACGGGGACAGGGGGCGCGGGATGGCTACACCTTC
.,TRBJ2-5,TRBD1,TRBV9,CASSVVGGRGETQYF,TGTGCCAGCAGCGTAGTGGGTGGCAGGGGGGAGACCCAGTACTTC
.,TRBJ1-3,.,TRBV29-1,CSVADVQGNTIYF,TGCAGCGTTGCGGATGTACAGGGAAACACCATATATTTT
.,TRBJ2-1,.,TRBV18,CASSPMTYNEQFF,TGTGCCAGCTCACCGATGACATACAATGAGCAGTTCTTC
.,TRBJ1-1,.,TRBV7-9,CASSERRIMNTEAFF,TGTGCCAGCAGCGAGAGACGCATCATGAACACTGAAGCTTTCTTT
.,TRBJ1-4,.,TRBV6-1,CASSALFEKLFF,TGTGCCAGCAGTGCCCTTTTTGAAAAACTGTTTTTT
.,TRBJ2-7,.,TRBV5-1,CASSSNVRTAHEQYF,TGCGCCAGCAGCTCGAACGTCCGGACAGCCCACGAGCAGTACTTC
.,TRBJ1-2,.,TRBV18,CASSPVPGQRNYGYTF,TGTGCCAGCTCACCTGTTCCGGGACAACGTAACTATGGCTACACCTTC
.,TRBJ2-1,.,TRBV15,CATSTRWGEENNEQFF,TGTGCCACCAGCACCAGATGGGGGGAGGAAAACAATGAGCAGTTCTTC
once,TRBJ2-2,TRBD2,TRBV6-5,CASSYLAGLRAPELFF,TGTGCCAGCAGTTACCTAGCGGGATTAAGGGCCCCGGAGCTGTTTTTT
.,TRBJ2-1,.,TRBV5-1,CASSPPAYNEQFF,TGCGCCAGCAGCCCCCCCGCCTACAATGAGCAGTTCTTC
.,TRBJ2-5,TRBD1,TRBV5-1,CASSWRPGQGEETQYF,TGCGCCAGCAGCTGGAGGCCGGGACAGGGAGAAGAGACCCAGTACTTC
.,TRBJ1-2,.,TRBV29-1,CSVEVPPVKAGYTF,TGCAGCGTTGAAGTTCCCCCGGTTAAAGCCGGCTACACCTTC
.,TRBJ2-2,.,TRBV25-1,CASSDRIAGELFF,TGTGCCAGCAGTGACAGAATTGCCGGGGAGCTGTTTTTT
.,TRBJ2-2,TRBD1,TRBV5-4,CASSLLEGTGFFGELFF,TGTGCCAGCAGCTTACTGGAGGGGACAGGGTTTTTCGGGGAGCTGTTTTTT
.,TRBJ1-2,.,TRBV6-6,CASSSSGGYTF,TGTGCCAGCAGTTCTAGCGGTGGCTACACCTTC
.,TRBJ2-7,.,TRBV18,CASSPRGDTYEQYF,TGTGCCAGCTCACCACGGGGTGACACCTACGAGCAGTACTTC
.,TRBJ1-1,TRBD1,TRBV29-1,CSVGQGRNTEAFF,TGCAGCGTTGGACAGGGGCGCAACACTGAAGCTTTCTTT
.,TRBJ2-1,.,TRBV6-6,CASSPTGTKNNEQFF,TGTGCCAGCAGTCCGACCGGGACAAAGAACAATGAGCAGTTCTTC
.,TRBJ1-1,.,TRBV18,CASSQQQGGAEAFF,TGTGCCAGCTCACAACAACAGGGAGGCGCTGAAGCTTTCTTT
.,TRBJ1-4,TRBD1,TRBV27,CASSLSFGQDEKLFF,TGTGCCAGCAGTTTATCGTTTGGACAGGACGAAAAACTGTTTTTT
.,TRBJ2-3,TRBD2,TRBV30,CAWSARAGGISDTQYF,TGTGCCTGGAGTGCTCGGGCGGGAGGCATCTCAGATACGCAGTATTTT
.,TRBJ1-3,.,TRBV20-1,CSAPTGNTIYF,TGCAGTGCCCCGACTGGAAACACCATATATTTT
.,TRBJ2-7,TRBD2,TRBV9,CASSVTGTSGSYEQYF,TGTGCCAGCAGCGTAACCGGGACTAGCGGATCCTACGAGCAGTACTTC
.,TRBJ2-1,.,TRBV4-1,CASSRSLDRSSYNEQFF,TGCGCCAGCAGCCGATCACTTGACAGGTCTTCCTACAATGAGCAGTTCTTC
.,TRBJ1-2,TRBD1,TRBV5-1,CASSWNAGGPNYGYTF,TGCGCCAGCAGCTGGAATGCAGGGGGACCTAACTATGGCTACACCTTC
.,TRBJ2-1,TRBD2,TRBV19,CASSITSGRANEQFF,TGTGCCAGTAGTATAACTAGCGGGAGGGCCAATGAGCAGTTCTTC
.,TRBJ2-7,TRBD1,TRBV28,CASNLGGTGPYEQYF,TGTGCCAGCAACCTGGGGGGGACAGGGCCCTACGAGCAGTACTTC
.,TRBJ1-5,.,TRBV19,CASSISPRGSNQPQHF,TGTGCCAGTAGTATCTCCCCCAGGGGCAGCAATCAGCCCCAGCATTTT
.,TRBJ2-2,.,TRBV7-2,CASSLGTRGPGELFF,TGTGCCAGCAGCTTAGGGACTAGGGGGCCCGGGGAGCTGTTTTTT
.,TRBJ2-2,.,TRBV5-1,CASSLALVALGTDGELFF,TGCGCCAGCAGCTTGGCACTAGTGGCCTTAGGGACCGACGGGGAGCTGTTTTTT
.,TRBJ2-5,TRBD2,TRBV5-1,CASSLPGLAGQETQYF,TGCGCCAGCAGCTTGCCGGGACTAGCGGGGCAAGAGACCCAGTACTTC